The rows below give T cell receptor beta chains drawn from one sample of a study of identical twins' blood T cells. One entry per CDR3 protein results from TCRdb running MiXCR on the 5' RACE reads. This table holds 300,000 to 400,000 distinct CDR3 sequences, about 28% found once. Sequencing input: PBMCs. All receptors come from a woman aged 18-50 years in good health. CDR3s include the opening cysteine and the closing phenylalanine or tryptophan. A D gene is named only where the DNA matches it firmly. Not every row has a clone size; where given, it reads once, few, many or a size class.

DNA | CDR3 | D | J | size | V
TGTGCCAGCGGCCCAGAGGATACGCAGTATTTT | CASGPEDTQYF | . | TRBJ2-3 | . | TRBV12-3/TRBV12-4
TGCGCCAGCAGCTTGGAGGCTAACTATGGCTACACCTTC | CASSLEANYGYTF | . | TRBJ1-2 | many | TRBV5-1
TGCAGTGCTAGCGCGGGGGACGCTAATTCACCCCTCCACTTT | CSASAGDANSPLHF | . | TRBJ1-6 | . | TRBV20-1
TGCAGTGCTAGAGTAGGAGCGGTAGAGACCCAGTACTTC | CSARVGAVETQYF | . | TRBJ2-5 | few | TRBV20-1
TGTGCCAGCAGCTCGAGACAGGGGGCTAATGAAAAACTGTTTTTT | CASSSRQGANEKLFF | TRBD1 | TRBJ1-4 | . | TRBV7-2
TGTGCCACCAGTGATGCTGGTTCCAGCCACAATGAGCAGTTCTTC | CATSDAGSSHNEQFF | . | TRBJ2-1 | . | TRBV24-1
TGTGCCAGCAAGGGAGGCCGGGATGAAAAACTGTTTTTT | CASKGGRDEKLFF | . | TRBJ1-4 | many | TRBV2
TGTGCCAGCAGTTTACCGTACAGGGCCAATGAGCAGTTCTTC | CASSLPYRANEQFF | . | TRBJ2-1 | many | TRBV28
TGTGCCAGCAGCGTAGCTGATACAGGGGGTCTAAGGGGGACACACAATGAGCAGTTCTTC | CASSVADTGGLRGTHNEQFF | TRBD1 | TRBJ2-1 | . | TRBV9
TGCAGTGCTAGAGGGGGACAGGGGAGAGAGACCCAGTACTTC | CSARGGQGRETQYF | TRBD1 | TRBJ2-5 | . | TRBV20-1
TGTGCCAGTAGGAACATGGGAGGTAGCTATGGCTACACCTTC | CASRNMGGSYGYTF | . | TRBJ1-2 | few | TRBV19
TGCAGTGCTAGAGATCATAGAGCGTCCGGGGAGCTGTTTTTT | CSARDHRASGELFF | . | TRBJ2-2 | . | TRBV20-1
TGTGCCAGCAGCTTAACTCGGACCGGCTGGGGGAACACTGAAGCTTTCTTT | CASSLTRTGWGNTEAFF | . | TRBJ1-1 | . | TRBV13
TGTGCCAGCAAAGAGGACACATCGAACACCGGGGAGCTGTTTTTT | CASKEDTSNTGELFF | . | TRBJ2-2 | . | TRBV2
TGTGCCAGCAGCTTCCGGTATTTGGCCGGGACAGCTAATGAAAAACTGTTTTTT | CASSFRYLAGTANEKLFF | TRBD1 | TRBJ1-4 | . | TRBV7-9
TGCGCCAGCAGCCAAGTACAGGGTTATGACACCGGGGAGCTGTTTTTT | CASSQVQGYDTGELFF | . | TRBJ2-2 | few | TRBV4-1
TGCAGTGTGGAACAGGGGGAAAAACTGTTTTTT | CSVEQGEKLFF | TRBD1 | TRBJ1-4 | few | TRBV20-1
TGTGCCAGCAGCCTGAGCCTCGACAGGCGCACAGATACGCAGTATTTT | CASSLSLDRRTDTQYF | . | TRBJ2-3 | few | TRBV11-1
TGTGCCGGCAGCATTCCAGGGAGTCCTAACTATGGCTACACCTTC | CAGSIPGSPNYGYTF | . | TRBJ1-2 | . | TRBV3-1
TGTGCCAGCAGCTGGACAGGGCTGTACGAGCAGTACTTC | CASSWTGLYEQYF | TRBD1 | TRBJ2-7 | many | TRBV7-8
TGTGCCAGCAGTTACTTGGGAGTGCAGAATGAGCAGTTCTTC | CASSYLGVQNEQFF | . | TRBJ2-1 | . | TRBV6-2/TRBV6-3
TGTGCCAGCAGGGACACAGTGAACACTGAAGCTTTCTTT | CASRDTVNTEAFF | . | TRBJ1-1 | few | TRBV6-2/TRBV6-3
TGTGCCAGCAGTGCCGCTATTTACACAGGGCTGGGCTACACCTTC | CASSAAIYTGLGYTF | . | TRBJ1-2 | . | TRBV6-1
TGCAGTGTTTCCAGGGAGAGAGATCAGCCCCAGCATTTT | CSVSRERDQPQHF | . | TRBJ1-5 | . | TRBV20-1
TGCGCCAGCAGCGCGACAGGTATGAACACTGAAGCTTTCTTT | CASSATGMNTEAFF | . | TRBJ1-1 | . | TRBV5-1
TGTGCCAGCAGCCAAGAGCCTCCGTGTCCGGGACAGACGATTGTATGTCAGCCCCAGCATTTT | CASSQEPPCPGQTIVCQPQHF | TRBD1 | TRBJ1-5 | few | TRBV14
TGTGCCAGCAGCTTACAAGGGTCCGCTGAAGCTTTCTTT | CASSLQGSAEAFF | . | TRBJ1-1 | few | TRBV7-9
TGTGCCAGCAGTTTTTTGCAGGCCGGAGACGAGCAGTACTTC | CASSFLQAGDEQYF | . | TRBJ2-7 | few | TRBV27
TGCGCCAGCGATCTCCGGGACTTAAGAGCAGATACGCAGTATTTT | CASDLRDLRADTQYF | . | TRBJ2-3 | few | TRBV4-1